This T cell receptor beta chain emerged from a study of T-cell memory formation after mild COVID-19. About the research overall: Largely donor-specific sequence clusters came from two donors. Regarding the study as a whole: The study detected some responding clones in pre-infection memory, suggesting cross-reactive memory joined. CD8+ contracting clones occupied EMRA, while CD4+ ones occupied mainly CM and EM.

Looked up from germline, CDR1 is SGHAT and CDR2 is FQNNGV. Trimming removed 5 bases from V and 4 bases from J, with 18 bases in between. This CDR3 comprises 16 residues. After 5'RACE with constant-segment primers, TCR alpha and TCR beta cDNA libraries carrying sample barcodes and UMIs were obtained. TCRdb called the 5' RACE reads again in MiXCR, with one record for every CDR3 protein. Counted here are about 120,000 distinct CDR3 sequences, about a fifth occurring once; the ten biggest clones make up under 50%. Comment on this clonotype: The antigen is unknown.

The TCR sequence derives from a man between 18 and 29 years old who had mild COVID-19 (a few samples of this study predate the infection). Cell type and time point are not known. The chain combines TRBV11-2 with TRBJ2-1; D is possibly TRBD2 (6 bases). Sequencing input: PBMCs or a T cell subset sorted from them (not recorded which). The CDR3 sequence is CASSPVGGIGYNEQFF. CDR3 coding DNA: TGTGCCAGCAGCCCCGTGGGGGGAATAGGGTACAATGAGCAGTTCTTC.